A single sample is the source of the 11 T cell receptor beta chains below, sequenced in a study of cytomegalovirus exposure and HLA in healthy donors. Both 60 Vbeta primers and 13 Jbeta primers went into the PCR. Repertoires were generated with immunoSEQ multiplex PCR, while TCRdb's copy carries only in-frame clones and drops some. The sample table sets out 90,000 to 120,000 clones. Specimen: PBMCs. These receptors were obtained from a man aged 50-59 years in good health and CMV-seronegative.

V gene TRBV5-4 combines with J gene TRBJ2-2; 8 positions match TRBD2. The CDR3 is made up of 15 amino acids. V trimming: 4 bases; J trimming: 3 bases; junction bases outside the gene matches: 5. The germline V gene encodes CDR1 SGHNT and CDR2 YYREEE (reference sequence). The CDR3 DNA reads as TGTGCCAGCAGCGCCTCGGGAGGGTACACCGGGGAGCTGTTTTTT. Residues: CASSASGGYTGELFF.

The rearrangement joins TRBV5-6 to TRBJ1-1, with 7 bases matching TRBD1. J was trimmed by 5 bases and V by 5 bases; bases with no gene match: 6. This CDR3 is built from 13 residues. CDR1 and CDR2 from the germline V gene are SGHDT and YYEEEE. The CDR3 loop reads CASRETGRTEAFF. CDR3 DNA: TGTGCCAGCAGAGAGACAGGGAGAACTGAAGCTTTCTTT.

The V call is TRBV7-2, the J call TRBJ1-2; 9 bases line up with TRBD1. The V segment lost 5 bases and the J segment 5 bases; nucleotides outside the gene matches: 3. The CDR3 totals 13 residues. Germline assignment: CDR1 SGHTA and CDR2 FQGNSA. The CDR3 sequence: CASSRGQGYGYTF. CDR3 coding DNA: TGTGCCAGCAGCAGAGGACAGGGGTATGGCTACACCTTC.

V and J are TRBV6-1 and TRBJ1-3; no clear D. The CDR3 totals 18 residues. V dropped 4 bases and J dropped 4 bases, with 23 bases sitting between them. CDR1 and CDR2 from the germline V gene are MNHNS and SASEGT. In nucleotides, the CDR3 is TGTGCCAGCAGTGTTAGATCTCTACAGAATACGGGAGGAAACACCATATATTTT. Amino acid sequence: CASSVRSLQNTGGNTIYF.

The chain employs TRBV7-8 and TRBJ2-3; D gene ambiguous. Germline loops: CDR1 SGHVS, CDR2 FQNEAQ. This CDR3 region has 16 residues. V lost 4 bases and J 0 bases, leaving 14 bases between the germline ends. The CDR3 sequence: CASSSRMAGSTDTQYF. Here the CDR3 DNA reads TGTGCCAGCAGCTCCCGGATGGCAGGCAGCACAGATACGCAGTATTTT.

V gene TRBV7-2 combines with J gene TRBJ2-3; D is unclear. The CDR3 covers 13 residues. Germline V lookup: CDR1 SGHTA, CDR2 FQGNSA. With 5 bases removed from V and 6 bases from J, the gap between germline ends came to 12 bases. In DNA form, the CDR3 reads TGTGCCAGCAGCGCCGTCTCCGGGGATACGCAGTATTTT. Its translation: CASSAVSGDTQYF.

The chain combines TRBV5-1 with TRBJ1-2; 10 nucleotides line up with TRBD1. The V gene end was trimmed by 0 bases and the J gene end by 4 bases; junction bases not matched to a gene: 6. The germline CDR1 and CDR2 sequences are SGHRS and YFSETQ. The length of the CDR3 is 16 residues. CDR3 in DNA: TGCGCCAGCAGCTTGGGGACAGGGGGGACCCTCTATGGCTACACCTTC. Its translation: CASSLGTGGTLYGYTF. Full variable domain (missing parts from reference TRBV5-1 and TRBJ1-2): KAGVTQTPRYLIKTRGQQVTLSCSPISGHRSVSWYQQTPGQGLQFLFEYFSETQRNKGNFPGRFSGRQFSNSRSEMNVSTLELGDSALYLCASSLGTGGTLYGYTFGSGTRLTVV.

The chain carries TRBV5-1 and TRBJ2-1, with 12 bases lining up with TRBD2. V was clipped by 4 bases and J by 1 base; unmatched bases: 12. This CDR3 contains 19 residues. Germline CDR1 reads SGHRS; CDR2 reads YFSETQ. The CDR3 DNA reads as TGCGCCAGCAGCAAAAGACTAGCGGGAGAGTTTACGTCCTACAATGAGCAGTTCTTC. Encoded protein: CASSKRLAGEFTSYNEQFF.

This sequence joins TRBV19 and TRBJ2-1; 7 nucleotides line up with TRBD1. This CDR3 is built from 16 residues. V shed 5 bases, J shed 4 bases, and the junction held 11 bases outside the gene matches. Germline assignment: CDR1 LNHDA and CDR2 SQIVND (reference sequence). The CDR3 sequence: CASSSRGQTQYNEQFF. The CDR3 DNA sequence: TGTGCCAGTAGTTCCCGGGGACAGACTCAATACAATGAGCAGTTCTTC.

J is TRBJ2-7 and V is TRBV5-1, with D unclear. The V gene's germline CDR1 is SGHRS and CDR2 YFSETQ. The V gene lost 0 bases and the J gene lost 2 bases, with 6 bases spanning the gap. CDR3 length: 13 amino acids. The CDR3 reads CASSLDSAYEQYF. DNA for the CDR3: TGCGCCAGCAGCTTGGACTCCGCCTACGAGCAGTACTTC.

The CDR3 sequence: CASSQDRVGGYEAFF. Here the CDR3 DNA reads TGCGCCAGCAGCCAAGACCGAGTGGGAGGCTATGAAGCTTTCTTT. V gene TRBV4-3 combines with J gene TRBJ1-1; D is unresolved. Germline V gives CDR1 LGHNA, CDR2 YSLEER. The CDR3 runs 15 residues. Trimming took off 0 bases at V and 7 bases at J, with 15 bases between the two ends.